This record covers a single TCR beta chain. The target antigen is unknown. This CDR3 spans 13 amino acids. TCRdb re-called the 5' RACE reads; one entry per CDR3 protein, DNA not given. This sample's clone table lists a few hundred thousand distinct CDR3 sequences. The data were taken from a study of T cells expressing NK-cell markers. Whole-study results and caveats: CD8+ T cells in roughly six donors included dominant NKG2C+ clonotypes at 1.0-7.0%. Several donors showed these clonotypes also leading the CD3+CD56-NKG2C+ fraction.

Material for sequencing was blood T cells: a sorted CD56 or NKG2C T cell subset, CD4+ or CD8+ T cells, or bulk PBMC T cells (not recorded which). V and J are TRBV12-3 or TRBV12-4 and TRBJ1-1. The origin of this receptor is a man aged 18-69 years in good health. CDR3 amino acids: CASMGPLNTEAFF.